A single count supports the clone carrying this T cell receptor (beta chain). What it recognizes is unknown. This entry comes from a study of cytomegalovirus exposure and HLA in healthy donors. Study observations and caveats: For TCR beta chains, V- and J-gene trimming was later linked to a missense DCLRE1C variant.

Unmatched junction bases numbered 9, after V lost 1 base and J lost 5 bases. The CDR3 spans 17 residues. Germline V gene sequence: CDR1 SGHNT, CDR2 YYREEE (reference sequence). Both 60 Vbeta primers and 13 Jbeta primers went into the PCR. TCRdb keeps only in-frame clones here, not all; method: immunoSEQ multiplex PCR. Among 100,000 to 150,000 clones, roughly 80% were seen once, and the ten largest hold approximately 4%. The specimen was PBMCs. The chain is built from TRBV5-4 and TRBJ1-2, with 12 bases aligning to TRBD1. This clonotype was obtained from a man younger than 30 in good health and CMV-seropositive. CDR3 protein: CASSLPRDRGLVYGYTF. CDR3 DNA: TGTGCCAGCAGCTTGCCACGGGACAGGGGGCTGGTGTATGGCTACACCTTC.